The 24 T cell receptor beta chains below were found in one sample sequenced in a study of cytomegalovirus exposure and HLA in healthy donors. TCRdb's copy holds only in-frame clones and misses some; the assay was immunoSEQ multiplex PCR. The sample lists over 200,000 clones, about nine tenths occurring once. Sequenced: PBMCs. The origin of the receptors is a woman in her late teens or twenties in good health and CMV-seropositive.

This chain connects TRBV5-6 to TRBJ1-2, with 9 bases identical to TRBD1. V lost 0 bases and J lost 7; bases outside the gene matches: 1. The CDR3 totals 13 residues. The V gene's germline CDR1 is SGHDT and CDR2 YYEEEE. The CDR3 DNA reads TGTGCCAGCAGCTTGGGGGACAGGGTTGGCTACACCTTC. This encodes CASSLGDRVGYTF.

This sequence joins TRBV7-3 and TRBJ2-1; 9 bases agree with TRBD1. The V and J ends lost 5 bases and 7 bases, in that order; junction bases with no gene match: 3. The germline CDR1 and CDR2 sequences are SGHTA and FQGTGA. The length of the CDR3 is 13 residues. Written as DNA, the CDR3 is TGTGCCAGCAGCCGGGACAGGGTTAATGAGCAGTTCTTC. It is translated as CASSRDRVNEQFF.

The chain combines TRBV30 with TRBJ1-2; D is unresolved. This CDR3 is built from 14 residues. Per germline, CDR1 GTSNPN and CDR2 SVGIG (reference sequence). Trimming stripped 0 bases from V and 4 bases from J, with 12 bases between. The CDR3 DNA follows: TGTGCCTGGAGTGTACGATCTACAGCCTATGGCTACACCTTC. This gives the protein CAWSVRSTAYGYTF. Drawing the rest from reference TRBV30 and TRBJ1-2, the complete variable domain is SQTIHQWPATLVQPVGSPLSLECTVEGTSNPNLYWYRQAAGRGLQLLFYSVGIGQISSEVPQNLSASRPQDRQFILSSKKLLLSDSGFYLCAWSVRSTAYGYTFGSGTRLTVV.

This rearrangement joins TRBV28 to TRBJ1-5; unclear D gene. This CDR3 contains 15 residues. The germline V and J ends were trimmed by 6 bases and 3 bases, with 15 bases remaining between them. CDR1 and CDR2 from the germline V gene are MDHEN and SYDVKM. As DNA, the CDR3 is TGTGCCAGCAGCCTCGGGAGGGCGGACAATCAGCCCCAGCATTTT. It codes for CASSLGRADNQPQHF.

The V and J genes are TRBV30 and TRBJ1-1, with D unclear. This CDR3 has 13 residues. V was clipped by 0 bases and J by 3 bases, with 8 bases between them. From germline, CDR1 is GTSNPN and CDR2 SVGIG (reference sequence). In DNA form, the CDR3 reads TGTGCCTGGAGTGTACGGGAGGACACTGAAGCTTTCTTT. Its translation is CAWSVREDTEAFF.

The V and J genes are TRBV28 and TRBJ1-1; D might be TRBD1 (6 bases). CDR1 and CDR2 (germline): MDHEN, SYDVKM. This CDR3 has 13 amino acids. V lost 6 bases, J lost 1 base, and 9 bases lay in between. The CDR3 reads CASRVQGNTEAFF. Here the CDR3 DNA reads TGTGCCAGCAGAGTACAGGGGAACACTGAAGCTTTCTTT. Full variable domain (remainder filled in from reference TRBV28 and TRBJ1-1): DVKVTQSSRYLVKRTGEKVFLECVQDMDHENMFWYRQDPGLGLRLIYFSYDVKMKEKGDIPEGYSVSREKKERFSLILESASTNQTSMYLCASRVQGNTEAFFGQGTRLTVV.

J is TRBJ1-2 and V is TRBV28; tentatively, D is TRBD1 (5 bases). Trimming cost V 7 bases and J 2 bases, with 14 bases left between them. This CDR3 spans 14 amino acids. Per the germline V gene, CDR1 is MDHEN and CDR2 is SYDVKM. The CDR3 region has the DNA TGTGCCAGCACCCCGTGGGGGGACAACTATGGCTACACCTTC. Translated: CASTPWGDNYGYTF.

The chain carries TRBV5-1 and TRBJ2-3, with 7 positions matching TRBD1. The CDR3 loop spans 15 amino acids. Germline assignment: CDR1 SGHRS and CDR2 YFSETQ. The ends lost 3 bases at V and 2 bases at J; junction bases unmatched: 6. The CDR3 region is CASSYGQVLTDTQYF. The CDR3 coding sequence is TGCGCCAGCAGCTATGGACAGGTTCTCACAGATACGCAGTATTTT.

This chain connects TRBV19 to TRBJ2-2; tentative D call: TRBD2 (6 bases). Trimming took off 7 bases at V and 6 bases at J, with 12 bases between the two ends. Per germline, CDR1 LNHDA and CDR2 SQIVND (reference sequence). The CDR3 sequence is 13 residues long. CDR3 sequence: CASTGVGAGELFF. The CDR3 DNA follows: TGTGCCAGTACGGGGGTGGGCGCCGGGGAGCTGTTTTTT.

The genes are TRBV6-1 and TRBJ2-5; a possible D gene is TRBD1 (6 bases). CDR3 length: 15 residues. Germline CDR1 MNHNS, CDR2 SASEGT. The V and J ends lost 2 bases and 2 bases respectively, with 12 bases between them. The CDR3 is CASSETWTVQETQYF. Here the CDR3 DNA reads TGTGCCAGCAGTGAAACGTGGACAGTTCAAGAGACCCAGTACTTC.

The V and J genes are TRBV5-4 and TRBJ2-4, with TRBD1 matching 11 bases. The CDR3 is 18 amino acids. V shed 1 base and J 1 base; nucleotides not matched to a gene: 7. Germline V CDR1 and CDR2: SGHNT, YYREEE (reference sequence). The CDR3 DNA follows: TGTGCCAGCAGCTTGACTAGGACAGGGGGCGGGGCCAAAAACATTCAGTACTTC. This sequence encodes CASSLTRTGGGAKNIQYF.

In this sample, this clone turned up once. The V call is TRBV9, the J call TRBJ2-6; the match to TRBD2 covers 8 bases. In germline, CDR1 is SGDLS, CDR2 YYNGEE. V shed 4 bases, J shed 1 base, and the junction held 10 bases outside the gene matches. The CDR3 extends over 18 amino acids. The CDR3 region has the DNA TGTGCCAGCAGCCCCACCCCCAGCGGGGGTTCTGGGGCCAACGTCCTGACTTTC. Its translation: CASSPTPSGGSGANVLTF.

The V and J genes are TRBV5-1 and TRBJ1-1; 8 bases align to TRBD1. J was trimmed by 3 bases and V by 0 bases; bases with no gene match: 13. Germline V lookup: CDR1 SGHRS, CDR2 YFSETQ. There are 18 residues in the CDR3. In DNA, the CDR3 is TGCGCCAGCAGCTTGGACCTCAGGGGGCGCTTGTCGGACACTGAAGCTTTCTTT. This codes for CASSLDLRGRLSDTEAFF.

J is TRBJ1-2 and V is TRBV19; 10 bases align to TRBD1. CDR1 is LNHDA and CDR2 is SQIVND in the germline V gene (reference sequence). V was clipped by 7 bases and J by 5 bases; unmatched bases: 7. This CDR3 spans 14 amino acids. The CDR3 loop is CASKGTGDSYGYTF. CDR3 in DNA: TGTGCCAGTAAAGGGACAGGGGATTCGTATGGCTACACCTTC.

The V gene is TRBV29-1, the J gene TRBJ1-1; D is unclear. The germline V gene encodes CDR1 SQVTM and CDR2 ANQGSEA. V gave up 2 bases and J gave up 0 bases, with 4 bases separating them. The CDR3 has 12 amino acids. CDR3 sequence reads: CSVEIVNTEAFF. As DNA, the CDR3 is TGCAGCGTTGAAATAGTGAACACTGAAGCTTTCTTT.

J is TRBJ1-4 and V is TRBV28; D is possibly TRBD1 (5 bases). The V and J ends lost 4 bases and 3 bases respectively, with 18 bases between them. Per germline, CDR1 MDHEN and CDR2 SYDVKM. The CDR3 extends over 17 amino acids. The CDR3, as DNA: TGTGCCAGCAGTTCATCACAGGAGACCTTATCTAATGAAAAACTGTTTTTT. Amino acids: CASSSSQETLSNEKLFF.

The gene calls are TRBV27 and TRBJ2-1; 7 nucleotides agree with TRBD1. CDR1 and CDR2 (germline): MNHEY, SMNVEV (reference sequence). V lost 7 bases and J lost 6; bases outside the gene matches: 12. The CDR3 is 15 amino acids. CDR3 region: CASIPSWGQTNEQFF. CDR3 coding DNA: TGTGCCAGCATCCCATCTTGGGGACAGACCAATGAGCAGTTCTTC.

DNA of the CDR3: TGTGCCAGCAGTGGAAGATTGGACAGAGCTAACTATGGCTACACCTTC. The encoded protein is CASSGRLDRANYGYTF. V gene TRBV6-1 combines with J gene TRBJ1-2, with D possibly TRBD1 on 6 matching bases. Germline CDR1 reads MNHNS; CDR2 reads SASEGT. The CDR3 is 16 residues long. The V end was cut by 4 bases, the J end by 0 bases, with 15 bases between.

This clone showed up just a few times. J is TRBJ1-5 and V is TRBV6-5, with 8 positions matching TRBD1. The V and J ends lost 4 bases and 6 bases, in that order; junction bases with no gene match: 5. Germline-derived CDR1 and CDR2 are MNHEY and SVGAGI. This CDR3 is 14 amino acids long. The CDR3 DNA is TGTGCCAGCAGTTCCAGGACAGGGCGTCAGCCCCAGCATTTT. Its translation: CASSSRTGRQPQHF.

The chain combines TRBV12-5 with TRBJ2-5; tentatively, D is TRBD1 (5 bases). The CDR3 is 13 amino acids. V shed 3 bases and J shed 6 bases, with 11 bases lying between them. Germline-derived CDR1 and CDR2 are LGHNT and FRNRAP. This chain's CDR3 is CASGFPLGQTQYF. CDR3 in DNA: TGTGCTAGTGGTTTCCCCTTGGGGCAGACCCAGTACTTC.

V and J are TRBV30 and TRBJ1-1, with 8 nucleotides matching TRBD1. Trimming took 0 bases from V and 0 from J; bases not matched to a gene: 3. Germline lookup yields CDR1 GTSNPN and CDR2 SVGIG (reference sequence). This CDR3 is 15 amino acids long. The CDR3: CAWSVGQGMNTEAFF. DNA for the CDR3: TGTGCCTGGAGTGTCGGACAGGGAATGAACACTGAAGCTTTCTTT.

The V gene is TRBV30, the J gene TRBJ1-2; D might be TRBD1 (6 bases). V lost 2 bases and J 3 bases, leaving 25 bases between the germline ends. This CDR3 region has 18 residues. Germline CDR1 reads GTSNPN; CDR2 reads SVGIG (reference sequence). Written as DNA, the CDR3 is TGTGCCTGGAGTACAGGGAGGGGACGGACCAGTGTACACTATGGCTACACCTTC. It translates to CAWSTGRGRTSVHYGYTF.

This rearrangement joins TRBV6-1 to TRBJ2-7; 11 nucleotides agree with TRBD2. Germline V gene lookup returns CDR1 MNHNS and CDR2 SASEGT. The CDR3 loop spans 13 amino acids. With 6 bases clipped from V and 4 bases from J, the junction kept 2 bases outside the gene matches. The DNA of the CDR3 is TGTGCCAGCAGACTAGCGGGAGATTACGAGCAGTACTTC. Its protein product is CASRLAGDYEQYF.

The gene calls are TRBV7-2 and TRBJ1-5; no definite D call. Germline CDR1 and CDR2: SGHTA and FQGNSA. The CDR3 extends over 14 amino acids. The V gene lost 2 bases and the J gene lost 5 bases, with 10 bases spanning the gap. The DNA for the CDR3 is TGTGCCAGCAGCTTAACCGGGGTTGATCAGCCCCAGCATTTT. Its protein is CASSLTGVDQPQHF.